This T cell receptor (beta chain) is drawn from a study of blood T cell repertoires in COVID-19. Measured with immunoSEQ multiplex PCR; TCRdb has only the in-frame clones, and not every one. The repertoire holds about 160,000 clones, with 80% as singletons. Input material: PBMCs or T cells enriched from blood (not recorded which). This sequence was found in a woman aged 60 to 75 who had recovered from COVID-19.

The CDR3 DNA sequence: TGTGCCAGCAGCCCGGGGACAGGTCTAAGCTCCTACGAGCAGTACTTC. Protein sequence: CASSPGTGLSSYEQYF. The chain carries TRBV9 and TRBJ2-7, with TRBD1 matching 8 bases. V trimming: 4 bases; J trimming: 0 bases; junction bases outside the gene matches: 9. This CDR3 contains 16 residues. Germline CDR1 SGDLS, CDR2 YYNGEE.